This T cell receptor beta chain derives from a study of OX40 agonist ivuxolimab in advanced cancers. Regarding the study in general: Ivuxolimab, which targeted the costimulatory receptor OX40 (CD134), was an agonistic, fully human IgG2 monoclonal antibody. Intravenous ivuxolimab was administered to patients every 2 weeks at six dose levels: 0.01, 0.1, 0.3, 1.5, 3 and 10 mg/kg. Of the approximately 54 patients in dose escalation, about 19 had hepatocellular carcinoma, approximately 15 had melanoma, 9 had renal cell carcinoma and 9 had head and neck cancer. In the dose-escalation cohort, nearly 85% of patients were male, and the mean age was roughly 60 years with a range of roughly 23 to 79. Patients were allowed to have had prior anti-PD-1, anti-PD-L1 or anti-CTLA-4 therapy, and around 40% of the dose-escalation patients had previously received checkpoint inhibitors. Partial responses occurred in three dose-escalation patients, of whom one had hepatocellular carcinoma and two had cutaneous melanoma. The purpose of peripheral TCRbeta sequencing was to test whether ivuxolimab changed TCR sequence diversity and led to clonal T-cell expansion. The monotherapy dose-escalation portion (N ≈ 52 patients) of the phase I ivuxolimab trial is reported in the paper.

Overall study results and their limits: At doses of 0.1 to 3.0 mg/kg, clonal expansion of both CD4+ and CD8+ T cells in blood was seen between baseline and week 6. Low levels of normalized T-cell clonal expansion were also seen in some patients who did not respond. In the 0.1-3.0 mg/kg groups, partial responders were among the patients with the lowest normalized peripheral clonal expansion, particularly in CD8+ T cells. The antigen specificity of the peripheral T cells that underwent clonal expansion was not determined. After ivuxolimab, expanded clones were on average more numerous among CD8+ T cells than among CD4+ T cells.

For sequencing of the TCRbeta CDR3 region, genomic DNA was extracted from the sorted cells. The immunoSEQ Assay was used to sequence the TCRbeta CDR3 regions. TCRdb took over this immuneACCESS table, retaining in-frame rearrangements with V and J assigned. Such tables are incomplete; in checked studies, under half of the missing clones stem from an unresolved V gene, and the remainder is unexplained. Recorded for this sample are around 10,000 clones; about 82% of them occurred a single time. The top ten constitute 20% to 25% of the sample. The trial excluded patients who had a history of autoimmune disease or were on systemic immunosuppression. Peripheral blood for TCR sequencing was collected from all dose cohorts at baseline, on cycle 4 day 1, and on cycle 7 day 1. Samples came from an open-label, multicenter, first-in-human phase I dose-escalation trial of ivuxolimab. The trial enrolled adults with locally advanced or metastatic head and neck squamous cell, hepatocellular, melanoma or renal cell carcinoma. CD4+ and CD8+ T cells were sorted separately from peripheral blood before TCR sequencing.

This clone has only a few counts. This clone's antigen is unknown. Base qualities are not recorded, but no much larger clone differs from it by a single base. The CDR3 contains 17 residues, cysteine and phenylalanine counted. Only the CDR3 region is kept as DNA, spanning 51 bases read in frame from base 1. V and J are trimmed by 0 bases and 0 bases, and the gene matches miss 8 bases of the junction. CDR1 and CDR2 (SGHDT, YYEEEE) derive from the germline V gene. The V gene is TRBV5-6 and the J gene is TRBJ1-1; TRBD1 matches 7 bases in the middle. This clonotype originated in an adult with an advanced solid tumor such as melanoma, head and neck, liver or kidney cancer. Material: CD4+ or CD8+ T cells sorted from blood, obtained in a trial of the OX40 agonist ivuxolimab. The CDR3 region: CASSLVGQVIMNTEAFF. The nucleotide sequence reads TGTGCCAGCAGCTTGGTAGGACAGGTGATAATGAACACTGAAGCTTTCTTT.